This T cell receptor (beta chain) came from a study of T cells in Graves' hyperthyroidism and ophthalmopathy. From RNA transcripts, TCR beta CDR3 regions were amplified. HTBI primers were the set used in a first-round RT-PCR of the TCR CDR3. In TCRdb, the multiplex PCR reads were re-called with MiXCR into one record per CDR3 protein. The top ten clones hold approximately 4.2% of a sample with approximately 610,000 distinct CDR3 sequences, approximately 15% of them seen once. The CDR3 consists of 14 residues. With V trimmed by 4 bases and J by 4 bases, 5 bases remained unmatched. This TCR derives from a woman aged 35 to 49 with Graves' ophthalmopathy. V is TRBV12-3 or TRBV12-4 and J is TRBJ1-1, with 8 bases aligning to TRBD1. The sequencing sample was made of blood. This CDR3 reads CASSSADRGTEAFF. In DNA, the CDR3 is TGTGCCAGCAGTTCCGCCGACAGGGGCACTGAAGCTTTCTTT.